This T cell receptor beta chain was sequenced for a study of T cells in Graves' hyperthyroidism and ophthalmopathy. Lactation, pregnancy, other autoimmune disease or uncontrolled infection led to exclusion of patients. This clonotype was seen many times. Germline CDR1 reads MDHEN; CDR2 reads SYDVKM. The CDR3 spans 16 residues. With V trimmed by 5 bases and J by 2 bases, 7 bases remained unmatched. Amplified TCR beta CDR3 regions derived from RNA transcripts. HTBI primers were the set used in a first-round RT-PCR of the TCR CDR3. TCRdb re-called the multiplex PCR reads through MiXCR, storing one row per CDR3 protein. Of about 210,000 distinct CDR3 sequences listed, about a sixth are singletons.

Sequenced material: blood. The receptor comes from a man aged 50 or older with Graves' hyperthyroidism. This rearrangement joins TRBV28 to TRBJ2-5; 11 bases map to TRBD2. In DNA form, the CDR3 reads TGTGCCAGCAGTACACCCGGGACTAGCGGACAAGAGACCCAGTACTTC. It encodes CASSTPGTSGQETQYF.